What follows describes a single T cell receptor beta chain. This entry belongs to a study of CD8 T cells in Susac syndrome. RNA in amounts of roughly 0.5 to 1 ug was reverse transcribed with random hexamers. TCRdb redid the calling of the immunoSEQ multiplex PCR reads with MiXCR, one entry per CDR3 protein. The data hold about 150,000 distinct CDR3 sequences, with just under 97% observed a single time. The germline V gene has CDR1 SGDLS and CDR2 YYNGEE. This CDR3 has 14 amino acids. V lost 3 bases and J 1 base, leaving 11 bases between the germline ends. The authors carried out high-throughput sequencing of TCR beta. They applied it to CD8+ and CD4+ T cells obtained from blood. Treatment-naive patients with stable or active relapsing-remitting disease served as multiple sclerosis controls.

This TCR came from a human donor with multiple sclerosis. This chain links TRBV9 with TRBJ2-7, with TRBD1 as a possible D gene (6 bases). Sequences were obtained from CD8+ T cells from PBMCs. The CDR3 loop reads CASSAATGSYEQYV. The CDR3 region has the DNA TGTGCCAGCAGCGCCGCTACAGGGTCCTACGAGCAGTACGTC.